The sequence of this T cell receptor beta chain was determined in a study of yellow fever vaccine responses in identical twins. Regarding the study as a whole: As reported, the vaccine T cell response of twins seemed partly convergent and partly personalized.

Notes on this clonotype: What it binds is unknown.

TCRdb redid the calling of the RT-PCR reads with MiXCR, one entry per CDR3 protein. The data contain around 18,000 distinct CDR3 sequences, roughly 80% of them singletons. The germline gives CDR1 KGHSH, CDR2 LQKENI. After removal of 3 bases from V and 2 bases from J, the junction contained 19 bases not matched to a gene. The CDR3 has 20 amino acids. The sequencing here drew on T cells from blood (PBMCs), unsorted or a sorted subset (not recorded which), taken before or after yellow fever vaccination (not recorded which). The gene calls are TRBV18 and TRBJ2-1, with TRBD1 identical over 7 bases. This sequence was found in a woman younger than 30 who received the yellow fever vaccine. This CDR3 is CASSPLRAPGQTLAYNEQFF. CDR3 in DNA: TGTGCCAGCTCACCCCTGAGAGCTCCGGGACAGACACTCGCCTACAATGAGCAGTTCTTC.